The 28 T cell receptor beta chains in this list originate from one sample, sequenced in a study of breast tumors, draining lymph nodes, adjacent tissues. The lymph nodes were axillary draining lymph nodes from breast cancer patients. A single record per CDR3 protein comes from TCRdb applying MiXCR to the multiplex PCR reads. The sample has 85,000 to 120,000 distinct CDR3 sequences; approximately 28% are singletons. Specimen: axillary lymph node tissue. The source of these receptors is a female donor with breast cancer. Some clones in this sample may be carry-over from other donors' samples.

The chain employs TRBV5-6 and TRBJ1-4, with TRBD1 as a possible D gene (6 bases). This CDR3 spans 15 amino acids. CDR1 is SGHDT and CDR2 is YYEEEE in the germline V gene. The V end lost 0 bases, the J end lost 6 bases, and 12 bases lay between the germline ends. The CDR3 DNA sequence: TGTGCCAGCAGCTTGGGATGGACAGCTCATGAAAAACTGTTTTTT. Protein: CASSLGWTAHEKLFF.

This clonotype was detected ten times or more. V gene TRBV11-2 combines with J gene TRBJ2-7; D is unresolved. The V end was cut by 5 bases, the J end by 0 bases, with 11 bases between. Germline V gene lookup returns CDR1 SGHAT and CDR2 FQNNGV. The CDR3 is 14 residues long. The CDR3 nucleotides read TGTGCCAGCAGCCCAGTGAGATACTCCTACGAGCAGTACTTC. This translates into CASSPVRYSYEQYF.

V and J are TRBV29-1 and TRBJ2-1; D call uncertain. Per germline, CDR1 SQVTM and CDR2 ANQGSEA. The CDR3 spans 12 residues. Trimming took 7 bases from V and 3 from J, leaving 10 bases between them. The CDR3 DNA sequence: TGCAGCGGCCATACAGACTACAATGAGCAGTTCTTC. Translating it yields CSGHTDYNEQFF.

This clonotype was detected ten times or more. The chain couples TRBV6-5 to TRBJ1-5, with a possible D match to TRBD1 (6 bases). The CDR3 extends over 17 amino acids. Trimming stripped 0 bases from V and 6 bases from J, with 18 bases between. The V gene's germline CDR1 is MNHEY and CDR2 SVGAGI. The CDR3 DNA reads TGTGCCAGCAGTTACTCGGGACGGGGGGCGGGTGGTCAGCCCCAGCATTTT. Translated: CASSYSGRGAGGQPQHF.

Ten or more counts support this clonotype. The V gene is TRBV10-3, the J gene TRBJ1-3, with D uncertain. Germline V CDR1 and CDR2: ENHRY, SYGVKD. The CDR3 spans 11 residues. Between the trimmed V and J ends, which lost 11 bases and 0 bases, there was a span of 5 bases. The CDR3 is CASYSGNTIYF. DNA of the CDR3: TGTGCCTCCTACTCTGGAAACACCATATATTTT.

The sample holds a few counts of this clonotype. Just one base apart from a much larger clone, this may be a read error. This chain links TRBV13 with TRBJ2-7; 8 bases line up with TRBD1. J was trimmed by 4 bases and V by 2 bases; bases with no gene match: 7. The CDR3 consists of 15 residues. The germline V gene has CDR1 PRHDT and CDR2 FYEKMQ (reference sequence). The CDR3 nucleotides read TGTGCCAGCAGCTTACGTTGGACAGGGATTTACGAGCAGTACTTC. It specifies CASSLRWTGIYEQYF.

Concerning this clonotype: The junction departs from germline at one end; a sequencing error may be responsible. The chain recombines TRBV10-3 with TRBJ1-3; D uncertain. CDR1 and CDR2 (germline): ENHRY, SYGVKD. The CDR3 runs to 13 residues. The CDR3 is CACVLDPGNTIYF. In DNA, the CDR3 is TGTGCCTGCGTCTTGGACCCTGGAAACACCATATACTTT.

This clonotype was picked up many times. This chain links TRBV5-1 with TRBJ2-1; no clear D. Germline loops: CDR1 SGHRS, CDR2 YFSETQ. The CDR3 is 14 amino acids. V dropped 3 bases and J dropped 6 bases, with 13 bases sitting between them. The DNA of the CDR3 is TGCGCCAGCAGCTCCCAAGTAGGCGGCAATGAGCAGTTCTTC. Translation: CASSSQVGGNEQFF.

This sequence joins TRBV29-1 and TRBJ1-4; 12 nucleotides align to TRBD1. Germline V CDR1 and CDR2: SQVTM, ANQGSEA. The J segment lost 8 bases and the V segment lost 8 bases, leaving 9 bases of the junction unmatched. The length of the CDR3 is 14 residues. DNA of the CDR3: TGCAGCTTGGAGGGACAGGGGGCTGGAGAAAAACTGTTTTTT. Its protein product is CSLEGQGAGEKLFF.

Within the sample, this clonotype is medium-sized (0.01 to 0.1%). The genes are TRBV5-1 and TRBJ2-7; 14 bases map to TRBD2. J was trimmed by 3 bases and V by 2 bases; bases with no gene match: 1. CDR1 and CDR2 (germline): SGHRS, YFSETQ. The CDR3 runs 15 residues. CDR3 sequence: CASSLGTSGSYEQYF. For the CDR3, the DNA is TGCGCCAGCAGCTTAGGGACTAGCGGGAGCTACGAGCAGTACTTC.

This clonotype was seen repeatedly, ten times or more. The chain uses TRBV7-9 and TRBJ2-3; no definite D call. Germline lookup yields CDR1 SEHNR and CDR2 FQNEAQ (reference sequence). V was cut by 1 base and J by 8 bases, with 10 bases left in between. There are 13 residues in the CDR3. Written as DNA, the CDR3 is TGTGCCAGCAGCTTAGAGGCTAGTGGTACGCAGTATTTT. Translation gives CASSLEASGTQYF.

This clonotype has a count of ten or more. J is TRBJ2-3 and V is TRBV6-7; D uncertain. TRBV6-7 is an ORF, and what it does is uncertain. The CDR3 covers 16 residues. Trimming took off 0 bases at V and 2 bases at J, with 12 bases between the two ends. The CDR3 loop is CASSYSELSFTDTQYF. The DNA for the CDR3 is TGTGCCAGCAGTTACTCGGAGCTTTCCTTCACAGATACGCAGTATTTT.

V usage is TRBV29-1 and J usage is TRBJ1-2, with TRBD1 matching 7 bases. From germline, CDR1 is SQVTM and CDR2 ANQGSEA. Germline trimming cut 7 bases from V and 2 bases from J; bases unmatched to any gene: 19. The CDR3 is made up of 17 amino acids. The CDR3 loop is CSDYQRRDSFLNYGYTF. Here the CDR3 DNA reads TGCAGCGACTACCAACGCCGGGACAGTTTCCTCAACTATGGCTACACCTTC.

The rearrangement joins TRBV4-1 to TRBJ1-2; 8 bases are shared with TRBD1. V trimming: 0 bases; J trimming: 4 bases; junction bases outside the gene matches: 7. Germline CDR1 MGHRA, CDR2 YSYEKL. CDR3 size: 16 residues. The CDR3 protein is CASSQDPQGAGYGYTF. The DNA for the CDR3 is TGCGCCAGCAGCCAAGATCCCCAGGGGGCAGGCTATGGCTACACCTTC.

This clonotype was counted ten times or more. The chain carries TRBV19 and TRBJ2-1; 15 nucleotides agree with TRBD2. The CDR3 covers 17 residues. The ends lost 4 bases at V and 0 bases at J; junction bases unmatched: 1. CDR1 LNHDA and CDR2 SQIVND come from the germline V gene (reference sequence). The CDR3 sequence: CASSRTSGGASYNEQFF. CDR3 DNA sequence: TGTGCCAGTAGTAGGACTAGCGGGGGGGCCTCCTACAATGAGCAGTTCTTC.

This clonotype was recorded many times. A much larger clone differs from this one at a single base, so this may be a read error. V and J are TRBV20-1 and TRBJ1-3, with D unresolved. CDR3 size: 15 residues. Per the germline V gene, CDR1 is DFQATT and CDR2 is SNEGSKA (reference sequence). CDR3 in amino acids: CSARQDGSSANTIYF. For the CDR3, the DNA is TGCAGTGCTAGGCAGGACGGCAGCTCTGCAAACACCATATATTTT.

This clonotype appeared many times. This chain joins TRBV4-3 and TRBJ2-2; TRBD1 matches at 7 bases. CDR1 is LGHNA, CDR2 YSLEER, per germline. The ends lost 4 bases at V and 1 base at J; junction bases unmatched: 9. This CDR3 contains 17 residues. The CDR3, as DNA: TGCGCCAGCAGCCCTCTTTCACGGACAGGGAACACCGGGGAGCTGTTTTTT. Translating gives CASSPLSRTGNTGELFF.

This clonotype was seen many times. CDR3 sequence: CASSRQVDSGNTIYF. CDR3 DNA sequence: TGTGCCAGCAGCAGACAGGTCGACTCTGGAAACACCATATATTTT. The J gene is TRBJ1-3, the V gene TRBV5-5; tentatively, D is TRBD1 (6 bases). This CDR3 has 15 amino acids. In germline, CDR1 is SGHKS, CDR2 YYEKEE (reference sequence). Trimming removed 4 bases at V and 0 bases at J, with 11 bases between.

This clonotype was observed at least ten times. The chain links TRBV6-5 to TRBJ1-3, with D hard to call. From germline, CDR1 is MNHEY and CDR2 SVGAGI. The CDR3 loop spans 15 amino acids. The germline V and J ends were trimmed by 0 bases and 2 bases, with 8 bases remaining between them. CDR3 protein: CASSYSRPPGNTIYF. The CDR3 DNA reads TGTGCCAGCAGTTACTCCAGGCCCCCTGGAAACACCATATATTTT.

The table lists this clonotype with many counts. The rearrangement joins TRBV5-6 to TRBJ1-5, with D perhaps TRBD1 (6 bases). V was clipped by 2 bases and J by 3 bases, with 9 bases between them. This CDR3 region has 14 residues. Germline V gives CDR1 SGHDT, CDR2 YYEEEE. The CDR3 nucleotides read TGTGCCAGCAGCTTCGGACAGCCCAATCAGCCCCAGCATTTT. It yields the protein CASSFGQPNQPQHF.

This clonotype was seen at least ten times. V usage is TRBV24-1 and J usage is TRBJ2-5; 12 positions match TRBD2. The junction had 7 bases not matched to a gene; V was cut back by 2 bases and J by 4 bases. CDR3 length: 17 residues. Germline V gene sequence: CDR1 KGHDR, CDR2 SFDVKD. In DNA form, the CDR3 reads TGTGCCACCAGTGATTCCCTACTAGCGGGAGGATTAGAGACCCAGTACTTC. This gives the protein CATSDSLLAGGLETQYF.

In the case of this clonotype: A much larger clonotype is one base distant, so this may be a read error. The chain recombines TRBV20-1 with TRBJ1-5; a possible D gene is TRBD1 (5 bases). The CDR3 sequence is 16 residues long. V lost 0 bases, J lost 3 bases, and 15 bases lay in between. Germline V gene lookup returns CDR1 DFQATT and CDR2 SNEGSKA (reference sequence). The CDR3 sequence is CSARERIGVPNQPQHF. The DNA of the CDR3 is TGCAGTGCTAGAGAAAGAATAGGGGTTCCCAATCAGCCCCAGCATTTT.

This clonotype has a count of ten or more. This chain uses TRBV27 with TRBJ1-6, with D perhaps matching TRBD1 (6 bases). Trimming took off 7 bases at V and 8 bases at J, with 15 bases between the two ends. The germline gives CDR1 MNHEY, CDR2 SMNVEV (reference sequence). There are 14 residues in the CDR3. This chain's CDR3 is CASTVTGWDSPLHF. As DNA, the CDR3 is TGTGCCAGCACCGTTACAGGGTGGGATTCACCCCTCCACTTT.

This clonotype was seen ten or more times. The chain employs TRBV6-1 and TRBJ2-3; D call uncertain. With 3 bases removed from V and 2 bases from J, the gap between germline ends came to 12 bases. CDR3 length equals 15 residues. Germline V gives CDR1 MNHNS, CDR2 SASEGT. The CDR3 nucleotides are TGTGCCAGCAGTGAGACGGCTGCAAACACAGATACGCAGTATTTT. Residues: CASSETAANTDTQYF.

Concerning this clonotype itself: Possible read error: a much larger clone is one base away. The chain is built from TRBV20-1 and TRBJ2-6; D remains unclear. This CDR3 is 16 amino acids long. Germline values: CDR1 DFQATT, CDR2 SNEGSKA (reference sequence). The CDR3 reads CGARDRHPSGANVLTF. The CDR3 bases are TGCGGTGCTAGAGATAGGCACCCCTCTGGGGCCAACGTCCTGACTTTC.

The rearrangement joins TRBV7-3 to TRBJ2-3; D gene uncertain. V shed 5 bases and J shed 2 bases, with 14 bases lying between them. Germline lookup yields CDR1 SGHTA and CDR2 FQGTGA. The CDR3 is 15 amino acids. CDR3: CASSPRLESTDTQYF. The CDR3 DNA sequence: TGTGCCAGCAGCCCCCGACTCGAATCCACAGATACGCAGTATTTT.

The V and J genes are TRBV7-9 and TRBJ1-1; no definite D call. CDR1 is SEHNR, CDR2 FQNEAQ, per germline (reference sequence). This CDR3 has 16 residues. The V gene lost 2 bases and the J gene lost 0 bases, with 13 bases spanning the gap. CDR3 sequence (DNA): TGTGCCAGCAGCTTACTCGGGGATTACATGAACACTGAAGCTTTCTTT. Translation: CASSLLGDYMNTEAFF.

The chain combines TRBV6-6 with TRBJ1-5; D not certain. Germline CDR1 reads MNHNY; CDR2 reads SVGAGI (reference sequence). The V end was cut by 2 bases, the J end by 13 bases, with 6 bases between. CDR3 size: 10 residues. This CDR3 is CASSYERQHF. CDR3 DNA: TGTGCCAGCAGTTACGAGCGTCAGCATTTT.